These 30 T cell receptor beta chains were sequenced from one sample in a study of control samples from healthy donors and cancer patients. Data came from immunoSEQ multiplex PCR; TCRdb stores just in-frame clones and leaves some out. The sample carries tens of thousands of clones, 91% recorded once. The specimen sequenced was PBMCs. These receptors all stem from a man in his fifties or sixties with lung cancer.

In regard to this clone: The junction differs from germline at one of its ends, possibly a read error. This CDR3 is also generated by other DNA sequences in the sample. This chain links TRBV4-3 with TRBJ2-2; a possible D gene is TRBD1 (5 bases). The CDR3 totals 19 residues. The V gene's germline CDR1 is LGHNA and CDR2 YSLEER. CDR3 coding DNA: TGCGCCAGCAGTCAAGCCCGAAGTAGTGGGGCCCTGAACACCGGGGAGCTGTTTTTT. It codes for CASSQARSSGALNTGELFF.

V is TRBV10-2 and J is TRBJ1-2; D uncertain. The V end lost 0 bases, the J end lost 7 bases, and 12 bases lay between the germline ends. Germline CDR1 and CDR2: WSHSY and SAAADI. The length of the CDR3 is 14 residues. This CDR3 reads CASSESGRWSGYTF. DNA of the CDR3: TGCGCCAGCAGTGAGTCAGGACGGTGGAGTGGCTACACCTTC.

V gene TRBV7-2 combines with J gene TRBJ2-3; tentatively, D is TRBD1 (5 bases). Germline loops: CDR1 SGHTA, CDR2 FQGNSA. CDR3 size: 14 residues. V was clipped by 2 bases and J by 4 bases, with 10 bases between them. The DNA of the CDR3 is TGTGCCAGCAGCTTAACCAGGGTACCAGATACGCAGTATTTT. Translating it yields CASSLTRVPDTQYF.

J is TRBJ2-1 and V is TRBV3-1 (or the pseudogene TRBV3-2); D possibly matches TRBD1 or TRBD2 (5 bases each). CDR3 length: 13 amino acids. Per the germline V gene, CDR1 is LGHDT and CDR2 is YNNKEL (reference sequence). V lost 5 bases to trimming and J lost 5 bases, with 10 bases between them. CDR3 sequence: CASSWDRDNEQFF. The CDR3 nucleotides are TGTGCCAGCAGCTGGGACCGCGACAATGAGCAGTTCTTC.

This clone was found a few times. The chain has TRBV19 and TRBJ2-7, with D perhaps being TRBD1 or TRBD2 (5 bases each). The CDR3 has 14 residues. Between the trimmed V and J ends, which lost 3 bases and 5 bases, there was a span of 14 bases. Germline lookup yields CDR1 LNHDA and CDR2 SQIVND (reference sequence). The CDR3 bases are TGTGCCAGTAGTATTTTCGCAGGGACCCACGAGCAGTACTTC. Amino acid sequence: CASSIFAGTHEQYF.

CDR3 in amino acids: CASSIGAGQNTEAFF. CDR3 in DNA: TGTGCCAGTAGTATAGGCGCGGGCCAAAACACTGAAGCTTTCTTT. The chain employs TRBV19 and TRBJ1-1; D ambiguous. The CDR3 is 15 amino acids. Germline loops: CDR1 LNHDA, CDR2 SQIVND (reference sequence). V was clipped by 1 base and J by 2 bases, with 11 bases between them.

J is TRBJ1-3 and V is TRBV5-4; 9 bases map to TRBD1. Trimming at V came to 2 bases and at J to 3 bases, leaving 3 bases not matched to a gene. Germline CDR1 SGHNT, CDR2 YYREEE (reference sequence). The CDR3 runs 15 residues. This CDR3 is CASSLQGAGGNTIYF. The CDR3, as DNA: TGTGCCAGCAGCTTACAGGGGGCCGGTGGAAACACCATATATTTT.

The genes are TRBV7-8 and TRBJ1-2; D remains ambiguous. Germline V gene sequence: CDR1 SGHVS, CDR2 FQNEAQ. The CDR3 covers 14 residues. V was shortened by 5 bases and J by 7 bases, with 17 bases between the two germline ends. DNA for the CDR3: TGTGCCAGCAGCCCCCGAAGGATGGGCGGTGGCTACACCTTC. It yields the protein CASSPRRMGGGYTF.

The rearrangement joins TRBV6-6 to TRBJ2-7; D unclear. This CDR3 comprises 15 residues. V was trimmed by 2 bases and J by 3 bases, leaving 14 bases between them. Germline V gene data show CDR1 as MNHNY and CDR2 as SVGAGI (reference sequence). CDR3 nucleotides: TGTGCCAGCAGTTACGACGGCCGAGCGATCTACGAGCAGTACTTC. Amino acids: CASSYDGRAIYEQYF.

As for this clone: Its ends do not fully match the called genes, so a read error is possible. CDR3 DNA: TGTGCCAGCAGCTTCGGGACACCGAACGCCGGGGAGCTGTTTTTT. The encoded protein is CASSFGTPNAGELFF. This sequence joins TRBV7-2 and TRBJ2-2, with a tentative D call TRBD1 (6 bases). The CDR3 covers 15 residues. Germline CDR1 is SGHTA and CDR2 is FQGNSA.

The chain uses TRBV7-2 and TRBJ1-4; D is possibly TRBD1 (6 bases). Germline V gene data show CDR1 as SGHTA and CDR2 as FQGNSA. The CDR3 contains 15 residues. The germline V and J ends were trimmed by 6 bases and 0 bases, with 11 bases remaining between them. The CDR3 sequence: CASRFQGTTNEKLFF. CDR3 coding DNA: TGTGCCAGCAGGTTCCAGGGGACAACTAATGAAAAACTGTTTTTT.

The CDR3 bases are TGTGCCAGCAGCGTAGCCCCACTCGGATCAGATACGCAGTATTTT. As protein: CASSVAPLGSDTQYF. The chain is built from TRBV9 and TRBJ2-3; D call uncertain. Germline V gene sequence: CDR1 SGDLS, CDR2 YYNGEE. The V and J ends lost 0 bases and 4 bases respectively, with 12 bases between them. The CDR3 totals 15 residues.

The chain combines TRBV4-3 with TRBJ2-1; the D is unclear. The germline V gene has CDR1 LGHNA and CDR2 YSLEER. Trimming cost V 1 base and J 6 bases, with 4 bases left between them. The CDR3 loop spans 12 amino acids. CDR3 sequence reads: CASSQGINEQFF. The CDR3 nucleotides read TGCGCCAGCAGCCAAGGGATCAATGAGCAGTTCTTC.

V usage is TRBV5-6 and J usage is TRBJ2-5; D unclear. V was shortened by 2 bases and J by 2 bases, with 1 base between the two germline ends. CDR1 SGHDT and CDR2 YYEEEE come from the germline V gene. CDR3 size: 11 residues. The CDR3 reads CASSLQETQYF. The DNA of the CDR3 is TGTGCCAGCAGCTTACAAGAGACCCAGTACTTC.

The V and J genes are TRBV5-1 and TRBJ2-2, with 8 positions matching TRBD1. The CDR3 loop spans 15 amino acids. Germline V lookup: CDR1 SGHRS, CDR2 YFSETQ. Germline trimming cut 1 base from V and 4 bases from J; bases unmatched to any gene: 3. CDR3 sequence reads: CASSLTGGSTGELFF. The CDR3 bases are TGCGCCAGCAGCTTGACAGGGGGTAGCACCGGGGAGCTGTTTTTT.

The rearrangement uses TRBV14 and TRBJ2-2; D unresolved. V was shortened by 6 bases and J by 2 bases, with 10 bases between the two germline ends. The length of the CDR3 is 14 residues. The V gene's germline CDR1 is SGHDN and CDR2 FVKESK. The CDR3 DNA follows: TGTGCCAGCAGTTACAGACGAAACACCGGGGAGCTGTTTTTT. The encoded protein is CASSYRRNTGELFF.

The rearrangement uses TRBV6-5 and TRBJ2-7; 10 nucleotides match TRBD1. The V segment lost 6 bases and the J segment 2 bases; nucleotides outside the gene matches: 7. Germline V lookup: CDR1 MNHEY, CDR2 SVGAGI. This CDR3 is 15 amino acids long. The DNA for the CDR3 is TGTGCCAGCAGACAGCCGGGACAGGGGACCTACGAGCAGTACTTC. Amino acid sequence: CASRQPGQGTYEQYF.

V and J are TRBV5-6 and TRBJ2-1; maybe TRBD1 (5 bases). CDR1 and CDR2 (germline): SGHDT, YYEEEE. The V and J ends lost 2 bases and 10 bases respectively, with 16 bases between them. The CDR3 runs 14 residues. This chain's CDR3 is CASSLVPDSGEQFF. As DNA, the CDR3 is TGTGCCAGCAGCTTAGTCCCCGACAGTGGCGAGCAGTTCTTC.

The CDR3 nucleotides read TGTGCCAGCAGTCCCAGGACAGAGCAATCCTACGAGCAGTACTTC. Its translation: CASSPRTEQSYEQYF. The chain combines TRBV27 with TRBJ2-7; D possibly corresponds to TRBD1 (6 bases). The length of the CDR3 is 15 residues. Germline CDR1 reads MNHEY; CDR2 reads SMNVEV (reference sequence). V lost 5 bases and J 1 base, leaving 15 bases between the germline ends.

V gene TRBV11-3 combines with J gene TRBJ2-3; TRBD1 is a possible D gene (5 bases). Germline CDR1 SGHNT, CDR2 YENEEA. The CDR3 is 13 amino acids. V lost 0 bases and J lost 5, with 6 bases in between. The CDR3 nucleotides are TGTGCCAGCAGCTTAGACAGGGTAGATACGCAGTATTTT. As protein: CASSLDRVDTQYF.

This chain uses TRBV6-5 with TRBJ2-2; no clear D. This CDR3 is built from 15 residues. Looked up from germline, CDR1 is MNHEY and CDR2 is SVGAGI. V dropped 9 bases and J dropped 1 base, with 15 bases sitting between them. The CDR3 nucleotides are TGTGCCAGTCGGCGGCAGTCATTGAACACCGGGGAGCTGTTTTTT. It encodes CASRRQSLNTGELFF.

The chain is built from TRBV7-3 and TRBJ2-2; TRBD1 matches 11 bases. Trimming at V came to 1 base and at J to 7 bases, leaving 5 bases not matched to a gene. Germline CDR1 is SGHTA and CDR2 is FQGTGA. The CDR3 loop spans 16 amino acids. DNA of the CDR3: TGTGCCAGCAGCTTAAACGGACAGGGGGCAGGCGGGGAGCTGTTTTTT. As protein: CASSLNGQGAGGELFF.

The V gene is TRBV19, the J gene TRBJ1-2; 7 bases are shared with TRBD1. Germline assignment: CDR1 LNHDA and CDR2 SQIVND (reference sequence). CDR3 size: 14 residues. With V trimmed by 3 bases and J by 8 bases, 9 bases remained unmatched. The CDR3 DNA reads TGTGCCAGTAGTATTACCGGGACAGCTTACGGCTACACCTTC. Translated: CASSITGTAYGYTF. The full variable domain, with the rest looked up from reference TRBV19 and TRBJ1-2, is DGGITQSPKYLFRKEGQNVTLSCEQNLNHDAMYWYRQDPGQGLRLIYYSQIVNDFQKGDIAEGYSVSREKKESFPLTVTSAQKNPTAFYLCASSITGTAYGYTFGSGTRLTVV.

For the CDR3, the DNA is TGTGCCTCCTCCCCCCCAGGCACCTATGGCTACACCTTC. Its protein product is CASSPPGTYGYTF. V is TRBV10-3 and J is TRBJ1-2, with D unclear. CDR1 and CDR2 from the germline V gene are ENHRY and SYGVKD. Trimming pared 11 bases from V and 4 bases from J, leaving 17 bases between. The length of the CDR3 is 13 residues.

The rearrangement joins TRBV19 to TRBJ2-5; weak D call: TRBD1 (6 bases). CDR3 length: 13 amino acids. Germline V CDR1 and CDR2: LNHDA, SQIVND (reference sequence). With 9 bases removed from V and 1 base from J, the gap between germline ends came to 12 bases. CDR3 bases: TGTGCCAGCCGGGACACAACCCAAGAGACCCAGTACTTC. Its translation: CASRDTTQETQYF.

The V gene is TRBV3-1 (or the pseudogene TRBV3-2), the J gene TRBJ1-2, with TRBD1 identical over 7 bases. The V and J ends lost 4 bases and 6 bases, in that order; junction bases with no gene match: 14. From germline, CDR1 is LGHDT and CDR2 YNNKEL (reference sequence). This CDR3 has 16 amino acids. The chain's CDR3 is CASSLLPTGQTHGYTF. The CDR3 nucleotides read TGTGCCAGCAGCCTCCTCCCCACGGGACAGACCCATGGCTACACCTTC.

The chain has TRBV7-2 and TRBJ2-6, with a tentative D call TRBD2 (5 bases). CDR3 length: 16 amino acids. Trimming took 3 bases from V and 3 from J, leaving 12 bases between them. Germline values: CDR1 SGHTA, CDR2 FQGNSA. CDR3 nucleotides: TGTGCCAGCAGCTTGGGAGCTACGAGTGGGGCCAACGTCCTGACTTTC. Amino acids: CASSLGATSGANVLTF.

The chain is built from TRBV4-1 and TRBJ1-1, with 7 bases identical to TRBD1. CDR1 is MGHRA and CDR2 is YSYEKL in the germline V gene. CDR3 length: 14 residues. The V segment lost 4 bases and the J segment 8 bases; nucleotides outside the gene matches: 10. The CDR3 reads CASSRPRKGQEAFF. The CDR3 DNA sequence: TGCGCCAGCAGCCGACCTAGGAAGGGACAGGAAGCTTTCTTT.

The chain employs TRBV6-2 or TRBV6-3 and TRBJ2-2, with D unclear. The ends were cut back, 1 base at V and 6 bases at J, with 6 bases in the middle. The germline V gene encodes CDR1 MNHEY and CDR2 SVGEGT. The CDR3 length is 13 residues. The CDR3 bases are TGTGCCAGCAGTTACTTTCTGGCCGGGGAGCTGTTTTTT. It yields the protein CASSYFLAGELFF.

A word on this clone: Its ends do not fully match the called genes, so a read error is possible. The J gene is TRBJ2-7, the V gene TRBV4-1; D might be TRBD1 or TRBD2, each matching 5 bases. Germline CDR1 is MGHRA and CDR2 is YSYEKL. This CDR3 region has 15 residues. DNA for the CDR3: TGCGTCAGCAGCCAAGATAAAGGGACGACCTACGGGCAGTACTTC. It codes for CVSSQDKGTTYGQYF.